These 21 T cell receptor beta chains were sequenced from one sample in a study of shared T cell receptors in the human thymus. Measured with immunoSEQ multiplex PCR; TCRdb has only the in-frame clones, and not every one. Among under 700,000 clones listed, about 80% were seen once. The same specimen was also included in a second study, on human thymus T cells.

Material for sequencing was thymocytes. These receptors all come from a boy younger than two with a congenital heart defect.

DNA for the CDR3: TGTGCCAGCAGTCTAGCGGGAAACTTATATTACGAGCAGTACTTC. It specifies CASSLAGNLYYEQYF. This chain connects TRBV28 to TRBJ2-7; the match to TRBD2 covers 9 bases. Germline CDR1 MDHEN, CDR2 SYDVKM. The CDR3 has 15 residues. V gave up 5 bases and J gave up 4 bases; unmatched junction bases: 9.

The rearrangement uses TRBV11-3 and TRBJ2-5; D not resolved. V was pared by 6 bases and J by 2 bases, with 10 bases between. The CDR3 runs 13 residues. In germline, CDR1 is SGHNT, CDR2 YENEEA. The CDR3 is CASRSGVQETQYF. CDR3 DNA: TGTGCCAGCAGGTCAGGTGTACAAGAGACCCAGTACTTC. Full variable domain (outside the CDR3, taken from reference TRBV11-3 and TRBJ2-5): EAGVVQSPRYKIIEKKQPVAFWCNPISGHNTLYWYLQNLGQGPELLIRYENEEAVDDSQLPKDRFSAERLKGVDSTLKIQPAELGDSAVYLCASRSGVQETQYFGPGTRLLVL.

The gene calls are TRBV2 and TRBJ2-3; TRBD2 aligns across 12 bases. V lost 0 bases, J lost 2 bases, and 15 bases stayed unmatched. This CDR3 region has 21 residues. Germline lookup yields CDR1 SNHLY and CDR2 FYNNEI. The CDR3 bases are TGTGCCAGCAGTGAAGCGCTTTCGACTAGCGGGAGTTGGACTGACACAGATACGCAGTATTTT. The encoded protein is CASSEALSTSGSWTDTDTQYF.

The chain employs TRBV7-9 and TRBJ2-7; D is ambiguous. V was shortened by 3 bases and J by 2 bases, with 14 bases between the two germline ends. The CDR3 has 15 amino acids. Germline-derived CDR1 and CDR2 are SEHNR and FQNEAQ (reference sequence). In nucleotides, the CDR3 is TGTGCCAGCAGCTTTGTGGAAAACAGCACCTACGAGCAGTACTTC. It encodes CASSFVENSTYEQYF.

CDR3 sequence reads: CASSLRTGGAFF. The CDR3 DNA sequence: TGTGCCAGCAGTTTAAGGACAGGGGGAGCTTTCTTT. The V call is TRBV28, the J call TRBJ1-1; TRBD1 matches at 10 bases. Losses at the gene ends were 2 bases for V and 10 bases for J; bases not matched to a gene: 1. The CDR3 runs to 12 residues. Germline V lookup: CDR1 MDHEN, CDR2 SYDVKM.

The chain carries TRBV12-2 and TRBJ2-5; the table's D call, TRBD1, has no DNA check behind it. TRBV12-2 is a listed pseudogene. The CDR3 contains 17 residues. The CDR3: CASRLGIGSRQEETQYF. CDR3 DNA: TGTGCAAGTCGCTTAGGAATTGGCAGCCGACAGGAAGAGACCCAGTACTTC.

This chain connects TRBV9 to TRBJ2-3; 8 nucleotides line up with TRBD2. The CDR3 has 16 residues. V shed 3 bases and J 2 bases; nucleotides not matched to a gene: 8. Germline assignment: CDR1 SGDLS and CDR2 YYNGEE. The DNA of the CDR3 is TGTGCCAGCAGCGCGACCCGACTAGCGTACACAGATACGCAGTATTTT. This codes for CASSATRLAYTDTQYF.

The CDR3 bases are TGTGCCAGCAGCTCTACTAGCGGAGAGACCCAGTACTTC. Residues: CASSSTSGETQYF. The gene calls are TRBV11-2 and TRBJ2-5; 8 nucleotides align to TRBD2. The germline gives CDR1 SGHAT, CDR2 FQNNGV. With V trimmed by 4 bases and J by 4 bases, 2 bases remained unmatched. The CDR3 sequence is 13 residues long.

J is TRBJ2-7 and V is TRBV30; TRBD2 aligns across 9 bases. The CDR3 is 13 residues long. Trimming cost V 3 bases and J 5 bases; bases outside gene matches: 5. Germline CDR1 is GTSNPN and CDR2 is SVGIG (reference sequence). CDR3 in DNA: TGTGCCTGGAGGGGTCGGACTAGCGACGAGCAGTACTTC. Translating it yields CAWRGRTSDEQYF.

The chain combines TRBV4-3 with TRBJ2-2; D might be TRBD1 (6 bases). CDR1 and CDR2 (germline): LGHNA, YSLEER. With 2 bases removed from V and 0 bases from J, the gap between germline ends came to 16 bases. CDR3 length: 18 residues. The CDR3 spells CASSQRMDSRTNTGELFF. The CDR3 DNA follows: TGCGCCAGCAGCCAAAGAATGGACAGCCGGACGAACACCGGGGAGCTGTTTTTT.

This rearrangement joins TRBV12-5 to TRBJ1-2, with 11 nucleotides matching TRBD1. With V trimmed by 0 bases and J by 1 base, 10 bases remained unmatched. There are 19 residues in the CDR3. Germline V gives CDR1 LGHNT, CDR2 FRNRAP. CDR3 residues: CASGLVPPGQGDVNYGYTF. The DNA for the CDR3 is TGTGCTAGTGGTTTGGTACCCCCGGGACAGGGGGACGTTAACTATGGCTACACCTTC.

The CDR3 sequence is CASSLVGGRLAAANNEQFF. CDR3 DNA sequence: TGTGCCAGCAGCTTAGTTGGGGGCCGACTAGCGGCTGCTAACAATGAGCAGTTCTTC. This chain links TRBV7-7 with TRBJ2-1, with TRBD2 matching 9 bases. Germline assignment: CDR1 SSHAT and CDR2 FNYEAQ (reference sequence). The trim removed 1 base at V and 5 bases at J, leaving 15 bases unmatched. The CDR3 is 19 residues long.

The rearrangement joins TRBV4-3 to TRBJ2-7, with 7 positions matching TRBD1. The CDR3 runs 19 residues. V was pared by 0 bases and J by 5 bases, with 19 bases of the junction left unmatched. Germline V CDR1 and CDR2: LGHNA, YSLEER. The CDR3 region has the DNA TGCGCCAGCAGCCAAGACGTGTCTACAGGACCCGGGACAGCCGACGAGCAGTACTTC. Amino acids: CASSQDVSTGPGTADEQYF.

The chain links TRBV5-1 to TRBJ2-2, with TRBD1 matching 12 bases. Germline V gene lookup returns CDR1 SGHRS and CDR2 YFSETQ. V was pared by 4 bases and J by 2 bases, with 12 bases of the junction left unmatched. The CDR3 is 19 amino acids. The CDR3 DNA reads TGCGCCAGCAGCCCCGGGACAGGGGGCTTCCCTCAAAACACCGGGGAGCTGTTTTTT. Translating it yields CASSPGTGGFPQNTGELFF.

The chain combines TRBV6-5 with TRBJ1-1; D may be TRBD1 (5 bases). Germline loops: CDR1 MNHEY, CDR2 SVGAGI. CDR3 length: 13 residues. The V end was cut by 5 bases, the J end by 7 bases, with 14 bases between. This CDR3 is CASSHKGSGEAFF. The CDR3 coding sequence is TGTGCCAGCAGTCACAAGGGGTCGGGTGAAGCTTTCTTT.

The chain recombines TRBV30 with TRBJ2-7, with TRBD2 as a possible D gene (5 bases). V gave up 0 bases and J gave up 2 bases, with 11 bases separating them. Germline V gives CDR1 GTSNPN, CDR2 SVGIG (reference sequence). CDR3 length: 14 amino acids. This CDR3 is CAWSVDGKAYEQYF. The CDR3 DNA reads TGTGCCTGGAGTGTTGACGGGAAGGCCTACGAGCAGTACTTC.

The chain employs TRBV28 and TRBJ2-3, with a weak D call TRBD2 (6 bases). V dropped 2 bases and J dropped 1 base, with 22 bases sitting between them. This CDR3 contains 19 residues. Germline V gives CDR1 MDHEN, CDR2 SYDVKM. CDR3: CASSLRGSPPTPRTDTQYF. The CDR3 nucleotides read TGTGCCAGCAGTTTACGGGGGAGCCCCCCCACCCCCCGCACAGATACGCAGTATTTT.

This clone has just one count. The J gene is TRBJ1-2, the V gene TRBV7-8, with 9 bases fitting TRBD1. Looked up from germline, CDR1 is SGHVS and CDR2 is FQNEAQ. V trimming: 0 bases; J trimming: 8 bases; junction bases outside the gene matches: 7. The CDR3 is 15 amino acids. The CDR3 loop is CASSLATDRGRGYTF. CDR3 DNA sequence: TGTGCCAGCAGCTTAGCAACGGACAGGGGAAGGGGCTACACCTTC. The full variable domain, completed using reference TRBV7-8 and TRBJ1-2, is GAGVSQSPRYKVAKRGQDVALRCDPISGHVSLFWYQQALGQGPEFLTYFQNEAQLDKSGLPSDRFFAERPEGSVSTLKIQRTQQEDSAVYLCASSLATDRGRGYTFGSGTRLTVV.

In DNA, the CDR3 is TGCGCCAGCGGGGTAGCGGGAAACTACAATGAGCAGTTCTTC. Encoded protein: CASGVAGNYNEQFF. J is TRBJ2-1 and V is TRBV4-3, with 8 bases that match TRBD2. This CDR3 has 14 residues. The V and J ends lost 8 bases and 3 bases, in that order; junction bases with no gene match: 6. Germline CDR1 is LGHNA and CDR2 is YSLEER.

The V call is TRBV28, the J call TRBJ2-3, with TRBD2 identical over 11 bases. The CDR3 is 19 residues long. The V gene's germline CDR1 is MDHEN and CDR2 SYDVKM. J was trimmed by 6 bases and V by 0 bases; bases with no gene match: 14. CDR3 DNA sequence: TGTGCCAGCAGTTTATGCTTAGCGGGAGGGCCCTCACGGCAGGATACGCAGTATTTT. Protein: CASSLCLAGGPSRQDTQYF.

The chain links TRBV25-1 to TRBJ2-7, with 15 bases identical to TRBD2. J lost 2 bases, V lost 6 bases, and 5 bases had no gene match. There are 16 residues in the CDR3. Looked up from germline, CDR1 is MGHDK and CDR2 is SYGVNS. The CDR3 DNA sequence: TGTGCCAGCAGGGCGGGACTAGCGGGAGGCACCTACGAGCAGTACTTC. This encodes CASRAGLAGGTYEQYF.